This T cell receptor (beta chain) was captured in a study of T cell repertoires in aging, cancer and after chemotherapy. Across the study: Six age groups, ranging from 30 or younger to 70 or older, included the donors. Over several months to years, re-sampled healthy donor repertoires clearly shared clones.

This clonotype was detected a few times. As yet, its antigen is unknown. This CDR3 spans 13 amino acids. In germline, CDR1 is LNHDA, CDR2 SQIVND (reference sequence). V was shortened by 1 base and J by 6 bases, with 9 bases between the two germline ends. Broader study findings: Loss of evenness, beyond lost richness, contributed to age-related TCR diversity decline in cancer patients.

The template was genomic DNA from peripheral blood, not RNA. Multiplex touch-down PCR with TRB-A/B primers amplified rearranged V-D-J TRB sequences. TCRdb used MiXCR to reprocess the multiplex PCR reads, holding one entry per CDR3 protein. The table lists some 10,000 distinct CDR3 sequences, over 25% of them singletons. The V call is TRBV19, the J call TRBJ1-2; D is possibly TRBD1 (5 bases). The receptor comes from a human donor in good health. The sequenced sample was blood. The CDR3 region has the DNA TGTGCCAGTAGTATAGTGGCAGGGAATGGCTACACCTTC. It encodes CASSIVAGNGYTF.